This is a list of T cell receptor beta chains from one sample in a study of cytotoxic CD8 clonotypes in ibrutinib-treated CLL. Assay used: immunoSEQ multiplex PCR; TCRdb lists only in-frame clones, some missing. The sample holds about 150,000 clones, 75% to 80% seen once. Sequencing was performed on PBMCs, taken after 24 months of ibrutinib treatment. These receptors were taken from a human donor with chronic lymphocytic leukemia. Both conserved end residues are trimmed from each CDR3. Clone size, where shown, is once, few, many, or a class for clones that have expanded.

clone size | V gene | CDR3 protein
once | TRBV7-2 | ASSPRSGGLSYGYT
. | TRBV9 | ASSVWLDAEAF
. | TRBV2 | ASSAEGPPDTQY
. | TRBV7-8 | ASSFGAVYGYT
. | TRBV10-3 | AIRGGEQETQY
. | TRBV5-3 | ARARTGRSSGANVLT
. | TRBV30 | AWNPERGYGYT
. | TRBV19 | ASSFVLYGYT
few | TRBV5-1 | ASSPRGPDGELF
. | TRBV11-2 | ASSLEATGELF
. | TRBV4-2 | ASSQAAQVFMGTDTQY
. | TRBV5-6 | ASSRQGMGEQF
few | TRBV19 | ASMGTGGVGKLF
. | TRBV28 | AARGQGIYGYT
. | TRBV7-8 | ASSSGGGVAGNQPQH
. | TRBV7-8 | ASSHRRASEPYNEQF
. | TRBV19 | ASSARIATNEKLF
. | TRBV11-3 | ASSFQATDTQY
. | TRBV7-2 | ASSLARGPREQY
. | TRBV7-3 | ASSQGSGDTEAF
. | TRBV11-2 | ASSLDLSLGQY
. | TRBV9 | ASSVGVGRRGETQY
. | TRBV7-9 | ASSLARLAGGPSSYEQY
. | TRBV11-2 | ASSLGGAHVGYEQY
. | TRBV2 | ASSGPGGGGYGYT
. | TRBV4-2 | ASSQQGAGAGNTIY
. | TRBV9 | ASSPTGGRAGEQY
. | TRBV28 | ATQSRVGDRAGGYT
. | TRBV18 | ASSLTGTGEGGYT
. | TRBV7-2 | ASSLGGRVNQPQH
. | TRBV27 | ASSQTGGYGYT
. | TRBV5-1 | ASSSSGSTDTQY
few | TRBV27 | ASRDLGLPLH
. | TRBV7-6 | ASSLARDDTQY
. | TRBV6-4 | ASSEGPSYNEQF
. | TRBV15 | ATSRDRARPT
. | TRBV4-1 | ASSQEWTAYEQY
. | TRBV5-4 | ASSPERGQRTDTQY
. | TRBV9 | ASSPTGQMGTEAF
. | TRBV27 | ASSLQGSYEQY